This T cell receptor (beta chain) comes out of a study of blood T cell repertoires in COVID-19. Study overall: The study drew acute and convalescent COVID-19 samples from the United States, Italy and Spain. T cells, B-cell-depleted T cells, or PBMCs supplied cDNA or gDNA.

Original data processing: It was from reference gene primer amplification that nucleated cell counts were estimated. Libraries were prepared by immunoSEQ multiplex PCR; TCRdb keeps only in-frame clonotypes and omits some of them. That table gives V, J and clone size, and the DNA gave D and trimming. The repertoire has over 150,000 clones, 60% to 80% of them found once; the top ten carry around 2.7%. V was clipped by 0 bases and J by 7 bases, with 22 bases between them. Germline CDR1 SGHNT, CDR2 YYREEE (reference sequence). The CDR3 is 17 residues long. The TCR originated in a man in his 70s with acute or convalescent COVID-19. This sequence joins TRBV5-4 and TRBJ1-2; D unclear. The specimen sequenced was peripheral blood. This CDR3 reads CASSLGLPFPNLGGYTF. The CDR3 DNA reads TGTGCCAGCAGCTTGGGACTGCCATTTCCAAACTTAGGTGGCTACACCTTC.